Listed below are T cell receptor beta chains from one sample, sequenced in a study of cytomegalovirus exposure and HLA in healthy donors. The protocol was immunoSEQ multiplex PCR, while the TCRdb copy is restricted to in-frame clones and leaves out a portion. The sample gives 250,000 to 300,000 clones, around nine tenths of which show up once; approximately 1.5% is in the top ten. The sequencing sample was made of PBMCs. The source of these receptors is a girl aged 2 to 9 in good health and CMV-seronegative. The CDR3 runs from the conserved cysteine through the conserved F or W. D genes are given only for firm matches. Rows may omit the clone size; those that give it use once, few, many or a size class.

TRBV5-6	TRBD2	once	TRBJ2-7	TGTGCCAGCTCCGGGGGGTACGAGCAGTACTTC	CASSGGYEQYF
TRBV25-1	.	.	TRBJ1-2	TGTGCCACCGAGGGAGATGGCTACACCTTC	CATEGDGYTF
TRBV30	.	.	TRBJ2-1	TGTGCCTGGGAGGGGGGCAGGGGGTCCCCGAAGCAGTTCTTC	CAWEGGRGSPKQFF
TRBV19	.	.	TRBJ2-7	TGTGCCAGTAGTATAGTCAACGGGGGAACCTACGAGCAGTACTTC	CASSIVNGGTYEQYF
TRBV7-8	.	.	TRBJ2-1	TGTGCCAGCAGCTTAGCATCGGGAGTGGAGCAGTTCTTC	CASSLASGVEQFF
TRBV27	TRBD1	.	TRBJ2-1	TGTGCCAGCAGTTTATTTTTAGGACAGGGGGCGGACAATGAGCAGTTCTTC	CASSLFLGQGADNEQFF
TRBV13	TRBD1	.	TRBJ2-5	TGTGCCAGCAGCTCCCGTATGGCAGGGGGAGAGACCCAGTACTTC	CASSSRMAGGETQYF
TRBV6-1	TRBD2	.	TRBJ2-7	TGTGCCAGCAGTGCCTGGACTAGCGGGAACTACGAGCAGTACTTC	CASSAWTSGNYEQYF
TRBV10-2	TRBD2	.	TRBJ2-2	TGCGCCTCCTCTTTGACGGGGGGGCATTCCGGGGAGCTGTTTTTT	CASSLTGGHSGELFF
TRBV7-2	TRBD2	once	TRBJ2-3	TGTGCCAGCAGCACCCAGAGCGGGAGCCCAGATACGCAGTATTTT	CASSTQSGSPDTQYF
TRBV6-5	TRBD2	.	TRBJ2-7	TGTGCCAGCAGTGTCACCGGGACTAGCTGGGCCGAGCAGTACTTC	CASSVTGTSWAEQYF
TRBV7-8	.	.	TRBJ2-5	TGTGCCAGCAGCCATGCTGAGGAGACCCAGTACTTC	CASSHAEETQYF
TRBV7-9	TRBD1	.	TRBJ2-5	TGTGCCAGCAGCTTAGGTCCAGGGGGAGAGACCCAGTACTTC	CASSLGPGGETQYF
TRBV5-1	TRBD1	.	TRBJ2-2	TGCGCCAGCAGCTTGGGACAGGGGGCCGGCCAGCTGTTTTTT	CASSLGQGAGQLFF
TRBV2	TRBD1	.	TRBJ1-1	TGTGCCAGCAGTGAAGGAGAGACAGGGCTCACTGAAGCTTTCTTT	CASSEGETGLTEAFF
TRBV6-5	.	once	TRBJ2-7	TGTGCCAGCAGTCCAAGGGGGTCCTACGAGCAGTACTTC	CASSPRGSYEQYF
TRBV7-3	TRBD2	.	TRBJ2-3	TGTGCCAGCAGCCCTAGCGGGGGCCTCCTCACAGATACGCAGTATTTT	CASSPSGGLLTDTQYF
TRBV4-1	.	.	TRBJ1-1	TGCGCCAGCAGCCAAGATGGGTACAGAGCCCAATCGAACACTGAAGCTTTCTTT	CASSQDGYRAQSNTEAFF
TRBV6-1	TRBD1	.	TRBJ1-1	TGTGCCAGCAGTGACAGGACAGGGTTACCTGAAGCTTTCTTT	CASSDRTGLPEAFF
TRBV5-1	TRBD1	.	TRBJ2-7	TGCGCCAGCAGCGGGACAGGGGGCTCCTACGAGCAGTACTTC	CASSGTGGSYEQYF
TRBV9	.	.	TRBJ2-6	TGTGCCAGCAGCGTAGCGGCGGTGGAACCCTCCTCTGGGGCCAACGTCCTGACTTTC	CASSVAAVEPSSGANVLTF
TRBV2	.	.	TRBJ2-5	TGTGCCAGCAGTGACAGGGTAGAGACCCAGTACTTC	CASSDRVETQYF
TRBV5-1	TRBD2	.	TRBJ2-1	TGCGCCAGCAGCTCTTGGACTAGCGGGGTTGGGCCTAGAGAGCAGTTCTTC	CASSSWTSGVGPREQFF
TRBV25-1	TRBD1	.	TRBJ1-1	TGTGCCAGCAGACCTCCCGGGACAGAGAGCACTGAAGCTTTCTTT	CASRPPGTESTEAFF
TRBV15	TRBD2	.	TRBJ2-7	TGTGCCACCAGCAGAGATCGGGGGGGCAACGAGCAGTACTTC	CATSRDRGGNEQYF
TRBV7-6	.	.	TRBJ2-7	TGTGCCAGCAGCTTACATCGGGGCTACGAGCAGTACTTC	CASSLHRGYEQYF
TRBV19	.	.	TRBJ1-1	TGTGCCAGTAGTCCACCCCGGGGGACCCATTATGGAGCTTTCTTT	CASSPPRGTHYGAFF
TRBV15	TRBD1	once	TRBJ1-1	TGTGCCACCAGCAGCCTGACAGGGACGCTCATGAACACTGAAGCTTTCTTT	CATSSLTGTLMNTEAFF
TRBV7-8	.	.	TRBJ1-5	TGTGCCAGCAGCTTATATGCAGGCTCAAGTCAGCCCCAGCATTTT	CASSLYAGSSQPQHF
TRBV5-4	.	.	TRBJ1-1	TGTGCCAGCAGCCCAGGGGAGAACACTGAAGCTTTCTTT	CASSPGENTEAFF
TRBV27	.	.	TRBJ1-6	TGTGCCAGCACTTGGGACACATCTTATAATTCACCCCTCCACTTT	CASTWDTSYNSPLHF
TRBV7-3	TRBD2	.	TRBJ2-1	TGTGCCAGCAGCTTATATGCGGGGGGCTACAATGAGCAGTTCTTC	CASSLYAGGYNEQFF
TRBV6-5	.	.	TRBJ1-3	TGTGCCAGCAGTTACGGAGGGGCATTTGGAAACACCATATATTTT	CASSYGGAFGNTIYF
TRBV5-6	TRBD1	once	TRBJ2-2	TGTGCCAGCAGCTTGGGGGGGACAGGGGGCACCGGGGAGCTGTTTTTT	CASSLGGTGGTGELFF
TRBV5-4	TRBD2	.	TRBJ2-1	TGTGCCAGCAGCTTGGGGGGACTAGCGGGGGGGCTTAGTGAGCAGTTCTTC	CASSLGGLAGGLSEQFF
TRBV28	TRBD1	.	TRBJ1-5	TGTGCCAGCAGTCCCCGACAGGGGCAGCCCCAGCATTTT	CASSPRQGQPQHF
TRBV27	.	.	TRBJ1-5	TGTGCCAGCAGTCCCCAGGGGCGCTCTAATCAGCCCCAGCATTTT	CASSPQGRSNQPQHF
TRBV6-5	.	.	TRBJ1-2	TGTGCCAGCGAAACGGGAGGGAACTATGGCTACACCTTC	CASETGGNYGYTF
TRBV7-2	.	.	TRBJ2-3	TGTGCCAGCAGCTTGAGCGGAAGCACAGATACGCAGTATTTT	CASSLSGSTDTQYF
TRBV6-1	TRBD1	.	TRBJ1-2	TGTGCCAGCAGCGGGACAGGGGAGAACTATGGCTACACCTTC	CASSGTGENYGYTF
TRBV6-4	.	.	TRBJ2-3	TGTGCCAGCAGTGTTTCGGGAGTTCGCACAGATACGCAGTATTTT	CASSVSGVRTDTQYF
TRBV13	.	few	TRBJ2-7	TGTGCCAGCAGCCACCCTGGCGGCCGCCACGAGCAGTACTTC	CASSHPGGRHEQYF
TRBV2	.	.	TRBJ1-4	TGTGCCAGCAGTGACACCGCGGGTGAAAAACTGTTTTTT	CASSDTAGEKLFF
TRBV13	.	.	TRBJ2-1	TGTGCCAGCAGCTTAGGCGACAATGAGCAGTTCTTC	CASSLGDNEQFF
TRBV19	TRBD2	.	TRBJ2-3	TGTGCCAGTAGTATACTAGCGGGTAACACAGATACGCAGTATTTT	CASSILAGNTDTQYF
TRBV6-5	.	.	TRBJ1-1	TGTGCCAGCAGTTACGCGGGGGGGTTCGGGAACACTGAAGCTTTCTTT	CASSYAGGFGNTEAFF
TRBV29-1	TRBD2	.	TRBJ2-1	TGCAGCGCCCGCGGGGGTACCTACAATGAGCAGTTCTTC	CSARGGTYNEQFF